The next 10 T cell receptor beta chains were all read from a single sample in a study of cytomegalovirus exposure and HLA in healthy donors. The PCR contained 60 Vbeta and 13 Jbeta primers. Data came from immunoSEQ multiplex PCR; TCRdb stores just in-frame clones and leaves some out. The sample holds roughly 140,000 clones, approximately 9% seen once. Material: PBMCs. The receptors were sampled from a male donor in good health and CMV-seronegative.

This clone was seen more than once but under ten times. The chain joins TRBV7-9 to TRBJ2-7; maybe TRBD1 (6 bases). V was cut by 8 bases and J by 3 bases, with 14 bases left in between. This CDR3 is 13 amino acids long. From germline, CDR1 is SEHNR and CDR2 FQNEAQ (reference sequence). The DNA of the CDR3 is TGTGCCAGCTCAAATCAGGGGAACTACGAGCAGTACTTC. Its protein product is CASSNQGNYEQYF.

The table lists this clone with a few counts. This chain links TRBV2 with TRBJ2-1; the match to TRBD2 covers 11 bases. Germline CDR1 is SNHLY and CDR2 is FYNNEI. V shed 7 bases and J 7 bases; nucleotides not matched to a gene: 3. CDR3 size: 13 residues. For the CDR3, the DNA is TGTGCCAGCAATATAGCGGGGGGGAATGAGCAGTTCTTC. Residues: CASNIAGGNEQFF.

There are a few counts of this clone. This chain connects TRBV18 to TRBJ1-2; TRBD1 matches at 11 bases. The CDR3 covers 17 residues. J lost 5 bases, V lost 3 bases, and 11 bases had no gene match. The germline gives CDR1 KGHSH, CDR2 LQKENI. CDR3 loop: CASSPIRGQGAEYGYTF. CDR3 in DNA: TGTGCCAGCTCACCGATACGTGGACAGGGGGCAGAATATGGCTACACCTTC.

The CDR3 sequence: CASSIAGSLYEQYF. For the CDR3, the DNA is TGTGCCAGTAGTATTGCAGGTTCCCTCTACGAGCAGTACTTC. The chain uses TRBV19 and TRBJ2-7, with D uncertain. This CDR3 has 14 residues. The V gene's germline CDR1 is LNHDA and CDR2 SQIVND (reference sequence). The V and J ends lost 3 bases and 3 bases respectively, with 12 bases between them.

The chain couples TRBV5-1 to TRBJ2-7, with 13 bases lining up with TRBD2. The CDR3 loop spans 16 amino acids. With 3 bases clipped from V and 2 bases from J, the junction kept 5 bases outside the gene matches. The V gene's germline CDR1 is SGHRS and CDR2 YFSETQ. CDR3 loop: CASSSGLAGNPYEQYF. CDR3 nucleotides: TGCGCCAGCAGCTCGGGACTAGCGGGGAACCCCTACGAGCAGTACTTC.

The chain couples TRBV11-1 to TRBJ2-7; tentative D call: TRBD1 (5 bases). The CDR3 consists of 17 residues. CDR1 and CDR2 (germline): SGHAT, FQDESV (reference sequence). The ends were cut back, 0 bases at V and 2 bases at J, with 17 bases in the middle. CDR3 sequence reads: CASSLAAGQIKTYEQYF. The CDR3 DNA follows: TGTGCCAGCAGCTTAGCGGCAGGGCAGATTAAAACCTACGAGCAGTACTTC.

This clone was observed a few times. The V and J genes are TRBV7-6 and TRBJ2-7; TRBD2 aligns across 7 bases. The CDR3 has 16 residues. Germline V gives CDR1 SGHVS, CDR2 FNYEAQ. With 5 bases clipped from V and 2 bases from J, the junction kept 12 bases outside the gene matches. DNA of the CDR3: TGTGCCAGCAGCCGAAGTCCGGCTAGCGGTACCTACGAGCAGTACTTC. Translation: CASSRSPASGTYEQYF.

Only a few counts were recorded for this clone. The rearrangement uses TRBV11-2 and TRBJ1-1, with D unclear. Trimming stripped 5 bases from V and 4 bases from J, with 8 bases between. The CDR3 has 12 amino acids. Looked up from germline, CDR1 is SGHAT and CDR2 is FQNNGV. CDR3 sequence reads: CASSPYVTEAFF. The CDR3 DNA reads TGTGCCAGCAGCCCGTATGTCACTGAAGCTTTCTTT.

This clone was observed a handful of times. The chain recombines TRBV25-1 with TRBJ2-1, with D possibly TRBD1 on 6 matching bases. The ends were cut back, 1 base at V and 10 bases at J, with 20 bases in the middle. CDR3 length: 16 amino acids. Germline CDR1 and CDR2: MGHDK and SYGVNS. The CDR3 nucleotides read TGTGCCAGCAGTGAATCTCTTATACAGGGCCCGGGCGAGCAGTTCTTC. Residues: CASSESLIQGPGEQFF.

The chain combines TRBV28 with TRBJ2-7; 9 positions match TRBD1. The CDR3 covers 15 residues. The germline V gene has CDR1 MDHEN and CDR2 SYDVKM. The V segment lost 6 bases and the J segment 5 bases; nucleotides outside the gene matches: 11. The CDR3 bases are TGTGCCAGCAGCACCCAACCGGGACAGGGTAACGAGCAGTACTTC. It specifies CASSTQPGQGNEQYF.